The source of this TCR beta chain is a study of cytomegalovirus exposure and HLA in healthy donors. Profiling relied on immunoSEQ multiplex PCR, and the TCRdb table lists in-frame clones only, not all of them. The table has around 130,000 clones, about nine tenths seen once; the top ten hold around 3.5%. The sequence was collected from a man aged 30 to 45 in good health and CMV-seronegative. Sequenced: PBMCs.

CDR3 sequence: CASNDPSHGGYTF. The DNA for the CDR3 is TGTGCCAGCAACGACCCCAGCCACGGGGGCTACACCTTC. The rearrangement links TRBV28 to TRBJ1-2; no definite D call. The germline V gene encodes CDR1 MDHEN and CDR2 SYDVKM. This CDR3 region has 13 residues. V lost 7 bases, J lost 8 bases, and 17 bases lay in between.